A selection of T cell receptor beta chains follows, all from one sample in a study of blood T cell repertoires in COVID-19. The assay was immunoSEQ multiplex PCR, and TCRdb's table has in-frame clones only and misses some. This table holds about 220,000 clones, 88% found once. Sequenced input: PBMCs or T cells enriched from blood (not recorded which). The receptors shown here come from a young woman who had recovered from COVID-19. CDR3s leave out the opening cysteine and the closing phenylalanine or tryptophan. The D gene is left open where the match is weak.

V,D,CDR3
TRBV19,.,ASSYREDYEQY
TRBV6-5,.,ASSYSTELSDTQY
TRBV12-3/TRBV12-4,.,ASSLIGGAEAF
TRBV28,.,ASSFRVGNQPQH
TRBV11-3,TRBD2,ASSLYGGENTGELF
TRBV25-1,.,ASSETGSSYEQY
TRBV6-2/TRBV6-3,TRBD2,ASSYSSSSGVTDTQY
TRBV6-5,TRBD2,ASSHLAGAPLEQY
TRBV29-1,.,SVEGGSNEKLF
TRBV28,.,ASRSTRNTGELF
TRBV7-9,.,ASSSDGLNEQF
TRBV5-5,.,ASTGQGLVTGELF
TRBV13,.,ASSSGLNTEAF
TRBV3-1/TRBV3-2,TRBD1,ASSPGQGNTGELF
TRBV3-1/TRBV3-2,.,ASSHGAGETQY
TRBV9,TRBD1,ASSRYRDRYTGELF
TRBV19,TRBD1,ASSIDLTGIGQPQH
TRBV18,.,ASSPPTQGLTEAF
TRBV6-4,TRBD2,ASTPRLAAGDTQY
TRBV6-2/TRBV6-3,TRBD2,ASSVGLAGRF
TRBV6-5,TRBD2,ASSYSLAGAPYEQY
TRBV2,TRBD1,ASGAQTGRTYEQY
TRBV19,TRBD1,ASSKGVAGGENGYT
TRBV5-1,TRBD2,ASSLAGGPYHEQF
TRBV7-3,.,ASSLTLGRASTDTQY
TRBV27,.,ASSLSATNEQF